The next 22 T cell receptor beta chains were all read from a single sample in a study of read filtering for tumor transcriptome and immune sequencing. The library was built from about 0.4 ug RNA with molecular barcoded adaptors for alpha/delta and beta/gamma chains. TCRdb independently ran MiXCR on the reads; one entry per CDR3 protein. The data contain roughly 68,000 distinct CDR3 sequences, about 15% of them singletons. Sequenced input: a population of CD138-negative cells sorted from bone marrow. The receptors were gathered from a donor at least 40 years old with multiple myeloma.

This clonotype showed up many times. The chain carries TRBV11-3 and TRBJ1-1; D gene ambiguous. CDR1 is SGHNT, CDR2 YENEEA, per germline. V lost 1 base and J 2 bases, leaving 5 bases between the germline ends. The CDR3 runs 13 residues. CDR3 in DNA: TGTGCCAGCAGCTTAGCCCCAAACACTGAAGCTTTCTTT. It is translated as CASSLAPNTEAFF.

A note on this clonotype: The junction does not match germline at one end; this may be a read error. CDR3 DNA: TGTGCCAGCAGACTAGCGGGAGAGTCCTACAATGAGCGGTTCTTC. Translated, it gives CASRLAGESYNERFF. The genes are TRBV2 and TRBJ2-1; 11 nucleotides align to TRBD2. The CDR3 loop spans 15 amino acids. Germline V gives CDR1 SNHLY, CDR2 FYNNEI.

This clonotype turned up a few times. A read error may be the cause here, since a much bigger clone is one base away. The chain uses TRBV4-1 and TRBJ2-1, with a weak D call TRBD1 (6 bases). The CDR3 is made up of 15 amino acids. The V end was cut by 1 base, the J end by 8 bases, with 15 bases between. CDR1 is MGHRA and CDR2 is YSYEKL in the germline V gene. The CDR3 is CASSQGGQSFDEQFF. The CDR3, as DNA: TGCGCCAGCAGCCAAGGCGGACAGAGTTTCGATGAGCAGTTCTTC.

This clonotype was detected ten times or more. The chain links TRBV5-1 to TRBJ2-7, with D possibly matching TRBD1 (5 bases). Germline values: CDR1 SGHRS, CDR2 YFSETQ. The V gene lost 0 bases and the J gene lost 5 bases, with 9 bases spanning the gap. The CDR3 is made up of 13 amino acids. CDR3 region: CASSLVQGHEQYF. Here the CDR3 DNA reads TGCGCCAGCAGCTTGGTCCAGGGCCACGAGCAGTACTTC.

This clonotype was seen at least ten times. V gene TRBV7-2 combines with J gene TRBJ2-3; D may be TRBD1 or TRBD2 (5 bases each). The V end was cut by 3 bases, the J end by 0 bases, with 16 bases between. The germline gives CDR1 SGHTA, CDR2 FQGNSA. The CDR3 spans 17 residues. In DNA form, the CDR3 reads TGTGCCAGCAGCTTCCTTCTCATGGGGGTCAGCACAGATACGCAGTATTTT. It codes for CASSFLLMGVSTDTQYF. The full variable domain, in which reference TRBV7-2 and TRBJ2-3 provide the parts outside the CDR3, is GAGVSQSPSNKVTEKGKDVELRCDPISGHTALYWYRQSLGQGLEFLIYFQGNSAPDKSGLPSDRFSAERTGGSVSTLTIQRTQQEDSAVYLCASSFLLMGVSTDTQYFGPGTRLTVL.

The chain joins TRBV27 to TRBJ2-2; D gene uncertain. The CDR3 contains 13 residues. In germline, CDR1 is MNHEY, CDR2 SMNVEV (reference sequence). The germline V and J ends were trimmed by 5 bases and 5 bases, with 9 bases remaining between them. The CDR3 is CASSQTWTGELFF. The CDR3 DNA is TGTGCCAGCAGTCAAACTTGGACCGGGGAGCTGTTTTTT.

This clonotype has a count of ten or more. The J gene is TRBJ2-1, the V gene TRBV7-2, with 7 bases matching TRBD1. V was clipped by 5 bases and J by 0 bases; unmatched bases: 7. Germline V gives CDR1 SGHTA, CDR2 FQGNSA. This CDR3 comprises 16 residues. CDR3 sequence (DNA): TGTGCCAGCAGCCGAGTACAGGGGAGCTCCTACAATGAGCAGTTCTTC. Translated: CASSRVQGSSYNEQFF.

This clonotype has a count of ten or more. The genes are TRBV25-1 and TRBJ2-7, with TRBD2 as a possible D gene (6 bases). Germline lookup yields CDR1 MGHDK and CDR2 SYGVNS. The CDR3 is 13 amino acids. V shed 8 bases and J shed 2 bases, with 13 bases lying between them. The DNA of the CDR3 is TGTGCCAGCGAAAGCGGGTCCGCCTACGAGCAGTACTTC. Translated, it gives CASESGSAYEQYF.

The sample holds many counts of this clonotype. V usage is TRBV7-2 and J usage is TRBJ2-2; 9 bases are a match to TRBD2. The CDR3 loop spans 16 amino acids. Per the germline V gene, CDR1 is SGHTA and CDR2 is FQGNSA. The V and J ends lost 5 bases and 7 bases, in that order; junction bases with no gene match: 11. CDR3: CASSPREAGGGGELFF. The CDR3 DNA reads TGTGCCAGCAGCCCTCGTGAAGCGGGAGGTGGCGGGGAGCTGTTTTTT. Looking up the rest from reference TRBV7-2 and TRBJ2-2 gives the full variable domain: GAGVSQSPSNKVTEKGKDVELRCDPISGHTALYWYRQSLGQGLEFLIYFQGNSAPDKSGLPSDRFSAERTGGSVSTLTIQRTQQEDSAVYLCASSPREAGGGGELFFGEGSRLTVL.

About this clonotype: A much more abundant neighbour one base away suggests this may be a read error. The genes are TRBV6-6 and TRBJ1-5; 7 nucleotides match TRBD1. Germline V gene sequence: CDR1 MNHNY, CDR2 SVGAGI (reference sequence). J was trimmed by 6 bases and V by 5 bases; bases with no gene match: 4. The CDR3 length is 13 residues. This chain's CDR3 is CASSINRGQPQHF. CDR3 bases: TGTGCCAGCAGTATAAACAGGGGTCAGCCCCAGCATTTT.

This clonotype was detected many times. V and J are TRBV3-1 and TRBJ2-1; a possible D gene is TRBD2 (5 bases). V lost 1 base and J lost 2, with 12 bases in between. The CDR3 has 16 residues. Germline V gene sequence: CDR1 LGHDT, CDR2 YNNKEL (reference sequence). CDR3 loop: CASSQVTRIAYNEQFF. CDR3 DNA: TGTGCCAGCAGCCAAGTTACTAGAATAGCCTACAATGAGCAGTTCTTC.

This clonotype was detected only a few times. The genes are TRBV29-1 and TRBJ2-2; 14 bases are a match to TRBD2. The length of the CDR3 is 15 residues. Germline lookup yields CDR1 SQVTM and CDR2 ANQGSEA. Losses at the gene ends were 6 bases for V and 6 bases for J; bases not matched to a gene: 6. In nucleotides, the CDR3 is TGCAGCGTCGCGGGACTAGCGGGAGTGTCCGGGGAGCTGTTTTTT. Translating it yields CSVAGLAGVSGELFF.

In its sample, this clonotype was seen many times. The CDR3 is CASSMSPGSYEQYF. CDR3 coding DNA: TGTGCCAGTAGTATGTCTCCCGGCTCCTACGAGCAGTACTTC. V usage is TRBV19 and J usage is TRBJ2-7; D is uncertain. Trimming cost V 3 bases and J 0 bases, with 9 bases left between them. The CDR3 spans 14 residues. Per the germline V gene, CDR1 is LNHDA and CDR2 is SQIVND (reference sequence).

This clonotype appeared many times. This chain uses TRBV20-1 with TRBJ2-7; tentatively, D is TRBD2 (6 bases). Per the germline V gene, CDR1 is DFQATT and CDR2 is SNEGSKA (reference sequence). This CDR3 region has 12 residues. Trimming shortened V by 1 base and J by 3 bases, and 7 bases separated the two germline ends. The CDR3 spells CSARASDYEQYF. CDR3 DNA: TGCAGTGCTAGAGCTAGCGACTACGAGCAGTACTTC.

V and J are TRBV7-9 and TRBJ2-1; D gene uncertain. The CDR3 loop spans 15 amino acids. In germline, CDR1 is SEHNR, CDR2 FQNEAQ (reference sequence). The germline V and J ends were trimmed by 3 bases and 9 bases, with 18 bases remaining between them. The CDR3 DNA reads TGTGCCAGCAGCTTGGCTTGGGCAGATCTAAGTGAGCAGTTCTTC. Its protein product is CASSLAWADLSEQFF.

In its sample, this clonotype was seen many times. V and J are TRBV29-1 and TRBJ1-2; 11 positions match TRBD1. The CDR3 covers 14 residues. CDR1 and CDR2 (germline): SQVTM, ANQGSEA. Trimming took 6 bases from V and 8 from J; bases not matched to a gene: 11. CDR3 bases: TGCAGCGTCTGGGCCCGGACAGGGGGCGGGGGCTACACCTTC. Its translation is CSVWARTGGGGYTF.

This sequence joins TRBV7-9 and TRBJ2-7; D perhaps matches TRBD1 (6 bases). V was trimmed by 5 bases and J by 0 bases, leaving 20 bases between them. This CDR3 is built from 17 residues. The germline gives CDR1 SEHNR, CDR2 FQNEAQ (reference sequence). The CDR3 DNA follows: TGTGCCAGCAGCCCTACAGGGACCCTCGGTCTCTCCTACGAGCAGTACTTC. Translation: CASSPTGTLGLSYEQYF.

The table lists this clonotype with many counts. V is TRBV29-1 and J is TRBJ2-5; maybe TRBD2 (6 bases). CDR3 length: 13 residues. Trimming pared 7 bases from V and 1 base from J, leaving 13 bases between. Per the germline V gene, CDR1 is SQVTM and CDR2 is ANQGSEA. The CDR3 DNA follows: TGCAGCGGGGGGGAAGCCCCCCAAGAGACCCAGTACTTC. Residues: CSGGEAPQETQYF.

The sample holds many counts of this clonotype. The chain recombines TRBV7-9 with TRBJ1-1; D not resolved. V was trimmed by 5 bases and J by 3 bases, leaving 10 bases between them. The CDR3 has 13 amino acids. CDR1 SEHNR and CDR2 FQNEAQ come from the germline V gene (reference sequence). As DNA, the CDR3 is TGTGCCAGCAGCCGAACGGTGTACACTGAAGCTTTCTTT. Translating gives CASSRTVYTEAFF.

About this clonotype: A much larger clone lies a single base off, so this may be a read error. V is TRBV29-1 and J is TRBJ2-2; 8 bases map to TRBD1. The CDR3 sequence is 12 residues long. Germline loops: CDR1 SQVTM, CDR2 ANQGSEA. Here the CDR3 reads CGVAGQGRELFF. The CDR3 nucleotides are TGCGGCGTAGCAGGACAGGGCCGGGAGCTGTTTTTT.

The chain has TRBV4-2 and TRBJ2-5; 14 nucleotides line up with TRBD2. This CDR3 spans 17 amino acids. V was clipped by 5 bases and J by 5 bases; unmatched bases: 10. Germline V gives CDR1 LGHNA, CDR2 YNFKEQ. The DNA for the CDR3 is TGTGCCAGCAGCTTTACTGGGACTAGCGGGAGCGGGGAGACCCAGTACTTC. Translating it yields CASSFTGTSGSGETQYF.

This clonotype has a handful of counts. V gene TRBV20-1 combines with J gene TRBJ2-2; TRBD1 matches 7 bases. Losses at the gene ends were 6 bases for V and 4 bases for J; bases not matched to a gene: 17. This CDR3 comprises 17 residues. CDR1 and CDR2 from the germline V gene are DFQATT and SNEGSKA (reference sequence). Here the CDR3 reads CSASRAPTGFGTGELFF. In nucleotides, the CDR3 is TGCAGTGCCTCCCGTGCCCCGACAGGGTTCGGCACCGGGGAGCTGTTTTTT.